This T cell receptor (beta chain) was recovered during a study of cytomegalovirus exposure and HLA in healthy donors. Researchers ran the PCR with 60 Vbeta and 13 Jbeta primers. Sequenced by immunoSEQ multiplex PCR; TCRdb stores in-frame clones only, minus some. This table holds about 120,000 clones, roughly 80% found once. This clone was observed a handful of times. The antigen is not known. The study's findings and limits: Researchers reported in a later analysis that common viral pathogens appeared linked to several top clusters. Earlier analysis yielded a pattern in which most TCR beta V segments were productive about 90% or about 30% of the time.

The TCR comes from a woman aged 45-60 years in good health and CMV-seronegative. The specimen sequenced was PBMCs.

The CDR3 DNA reads TGTGCCATCAGTAACGGAGCCTTCGAGGCCCAGTACTTC. Translating it yields CAISNGAFEAQYF. This rearrangement joins TRBV10-3 to TRBJ2-5; no firm D call. Trimming took off 5 bases at V and 9 bases at J, with 16 bases between the two ends. CDR3 length equals 13 residues. Germline CDR1 and CDR2: ENHRY and SYGVKD.